The present T cell receptor (beta chain) was sequenced within a study of cytomegalovirus exposure and HLA in healthy donors. Healthy bone marrow donors formed the donor group. The PCR employed 60 Vbeta primers together with 13 Jbeta primers. Sequenced by immunoSEQ multiplex PCR; TCRdb stores in-frame clones only, minus some. The sample has 200,000 to 250,000 clones; about 77% are singletons. General study findings and limits: In a later analysis, DRB1 alleles had the most associated TCRs; HLA-C alleles the fewest. The study carried out a later analysis of TCR beta sequences. It associated around 17,000 of them with specific HLA alleles at a false discovery rate of 0.05.

Points on this clone: The antigen is not known.

Sequencing was done on a sample of PBMCs. This receptor was taken from a woman under 40 in good health and CMV-seronegative.

The CDR3 region is CAWSGGQGSYGYGYTF. CDR3 nucleotides: TGTGCCTGGAGTGGGGGACAGGGTTCATATGGGTATGGCTACACCTTC. The genes are TRBV30 and TRBJ1-2, with 9 positions matching TRBD1. This CDR3 contains 16 residues. Trimming at V came to 1 base and at J to 5 bases, leaving 11 bases not matched to a gene. Germline CDR1 and CDR2: GTSNPN and SVGIG (reference sequence).